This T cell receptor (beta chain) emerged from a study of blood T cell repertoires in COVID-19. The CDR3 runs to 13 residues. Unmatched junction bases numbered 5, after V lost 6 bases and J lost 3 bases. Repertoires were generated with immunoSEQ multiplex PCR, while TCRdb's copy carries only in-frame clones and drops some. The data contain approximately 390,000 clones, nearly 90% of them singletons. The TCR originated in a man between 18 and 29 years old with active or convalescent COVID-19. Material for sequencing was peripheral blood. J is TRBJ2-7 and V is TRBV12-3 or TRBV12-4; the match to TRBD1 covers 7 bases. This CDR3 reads CASSHGTVYEQYF. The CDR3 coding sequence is TGTGCCAGCAGCCATGGGACAGTCTACGAGCAGTACTTC.